This T cell receptor (beta chain) was sequenced in a study of blood T cells in healthy people across ages (dated by TCRdb to about 2015). Study-wide context: In model experiments, roughly one uniquely barcoded TCR beta cDNA molecule per two T cells was captured by template switching. For two donors (one aged 18 to 29 and one aged 80 or older), the study analyzed two additional independent replicas of 1 million unique cDNA reads from the same blood draw. Age-related changes in TCR beta repertoire diversity were measured in the study by deep sequencing normalized with unique cDNA molecular identifiers. Donors of different ages were randomly distributed across sequencing lanes to avoid experimental bias. The donors were divided into four age groups: young (average around 16 years), middle-aged (under 40), aged (roughly 66) and long-lived (82).

Systemically healthy Caucasian individuals from Russia, 39 in total and aged roughly 6 to 100 years, were included as donors. Roughly 9.5 milliliters of peripheral blood were drawn from each donor into EDTA-treated Vacutainer tubes. Ficoll-Paque density-gradient centrifugation was used to isolate PBMCs, with at least 7 million per sample. Trizol reagent was used to extract total RNA from PBMCs, with at least 6 micrograms per sample. For every donor, flow cytometry on a PBMC aliquot measured the percentage of naive CD45RAhigh/CD27high T cells. Trimming takes 5 bases from V and 3 bases from J, and the germline ends sit 20 bases apart. Spanning cysteine to phenylalanine, the CDR3 consists of 16 amino acids. Only CDR3 DNA is held: 48 bases, read in frame from base 1. The germline V gene (reference sequence) provides CDR1 LNHNV and CDR2 YYDKDF. In the case of this clonotype: Its antigen target is currently unknown. No base quality values were provided; no much bigger clone lies one nucleotide off.

On the study overall, not on this receptor specifically: Total diversity estimates from one million sequenced T cells were considered lower bounds and underestimates. Because profiling used bulk unsorted PBMCs, naive and antigen-experienced compartments could not be compared conclusively. Compared with the aged group, the long-lived group had more naive CD4+ T cells, fewer expanded clones and increased TCR diversity, suggesting age selection. Observed TCR beta diversity per million T cells fell roughly linearly with age, and a significant reduction was already apparent by age around 36. A strong correlation was found between observed TCR beta diversity and the percentage of naive T cells measured by flow cytometry. Donor CMV infection status was unknown, potentially confounding age-related changes in expanded clonotypes.

Library preparation used 5' RACE. The run used an Illumina HiSeq 2500. A second PCR of roughly 7 to 11 cycles was performed with a sample-barcoded 5' primer and a J-beta primer mix. Each TCR beta cDNA molecule received a unique molecular identifier from a template-switch 5' adaptor carrying 12 random nucleotides. At least 2.5 million CDR3-containing paired-end reads were obtained from each sample. The Mint cDNA synthesis kit, primed by a TRBC-specific oligonucleotide, was used to synthesize first-strand cDNA from all RNA. After uracil-DNA glycosylase treatment, a first 18-cycle PCR used universal primers M1SS and BC2_uni_R on all cDNA. Per the authors' processing: For normalization, 1 million high-quality reads were randomly selected from each sample, with every read carrying a distinct molecular identifier. Reads with shared molecular identifiers were discarded instead of being binned into consensus sequences. MiTCR, with a Q25 quality threshold and the strictest error-elimination algorithm, was used for CDR3 identification, clonotype clustering and error correction. A nonparametric unseen species model with Euler transformation was used to estimate lower-bound total TCR beta diversity. TCRdb trimmed public reads at Q25 via fastp, called clones via MiXCR and kept in-frame beta chains. When rows share a CDR3 protein, they turn into one entry using the most common DNA and genes. TCRdb assigned the V and J calls; the authors' analysis was not used. A total of about 1.6 million distinct CDR3 sequences appear in this sample, 30% to 35% of them only once. The ten biggest clones cover approximately 11% of the sample.

This clonotype was sampled from a woman aged 25 to 45 in good health. Sequencing was done on a sample of blood. The sequence links TRBV15 to TRBJ2-7, with a weak D call of TRBD1 (5 bases match). The nucleotide sequence is TGTGCCACCAGCGGTACAGACAGCCTGGGAAGCTACGAGCAGTACTTC. Its protein reads: CATSGTDSLGSYEQYF. The full variable domain, completed from the reference TRBV15 and TRBJ2-7 proteins outside the CDR3, reads DAMVIQNPRYQVTQFGKPVTLSCSQTLNHNVMYWYQQKSSQAPKLLFHYYDKDFNNEADTPDNFQSRRPNTSFCFLDIRSPGLGDTAMYLCATSGTDSLGSYEQYFGPGTRLTVT.